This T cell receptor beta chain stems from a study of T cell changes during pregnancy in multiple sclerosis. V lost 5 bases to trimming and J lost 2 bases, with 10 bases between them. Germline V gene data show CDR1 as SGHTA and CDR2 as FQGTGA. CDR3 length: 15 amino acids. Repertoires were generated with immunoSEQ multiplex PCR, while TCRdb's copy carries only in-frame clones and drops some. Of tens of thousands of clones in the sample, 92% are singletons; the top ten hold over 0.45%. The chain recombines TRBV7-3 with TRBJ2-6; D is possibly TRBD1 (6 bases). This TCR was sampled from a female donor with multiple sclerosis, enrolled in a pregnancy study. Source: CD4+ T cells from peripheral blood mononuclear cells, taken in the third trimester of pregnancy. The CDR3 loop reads CASSMSGAGANVLTF. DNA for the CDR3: TGTGCCAGCAGCATGTCAGGGGCTGGGGCCAACGTCCTGACTTTC.